What follows are 26 T cell receptor beta chains derived from one specimen sequenced in a study of T cells in Graves' hyperthyroidism and ophthalmopathy. Amplification yielded TCR beta CDR3 regions, with RNA transcripts as the source. Using the HTBI primer set, a first-round RT-PCR was run on the TCR CDR3. TCRdb re-analysed the multiplex PCR reads in MiXCR, keeping a single row per CDR3 protein. The sample contains 400,000 to 600,000 distinct CDR3 sequences, 20% to 25% of which appear only once. The sample comprised blood. These receptors were obtained from a man between 18 and 29 years old with Graves' hyperthyroidism.

In its sample, this clonotype was seen many times. V gene TRBV12-3 or TRBV12-4 combines with J gene TRBJ1-2; D possibly corresponds to TRBD1 (5 bases). CDR3 size: 13 residues. The V gene lost 4 bases and the J gene lost 6 bases, with 12 bases spanning the gap. CDR3 nucleotides: TGTGCCAGCAGTTCCGGGACGAAAGATGGCTACACCTTC. Translation: CASSSGTKDGYTF.

There are many counts of this clonotype. The chain links TRBV5-6 to TRBJ2-5, with 7 bases that match TRBD2. Germline assignment: CDR1 SGHDT and CDR2 YYEEEE. Losses at the gene ends were 1 base for V and 1 base for J; bases not matched to a gene: 7. There are 16 residues in the CDR3. Here the CDR3 reads CASSLSPSGGQETQYF. For the CDR3, the DNA is TGTGCCAGCAGCTTGAGTCCCTCGGGGGGCCAAGAGACCCAGTACTTC.

This clonotype was seen many times. V is TRBV6-1 and J is TRBJ2-5; D is perhaps TRBD1 (6 bases). CDR1 and CDR2 (germline): MNHNS, SASEGT. The CDR3 has 11 residues. V dropped 7 bases and J dropped 5 bases, with 8 bases sitting between them. DNA for the CDR3: TGTGCCAGCAAGAGGGGGGAGACCCAGTACTTC. This codes for CASKRGETQYF.

Many counts were recorded for this clonotype. CDR3 nucleotide sequence: TGTGCCAGCAGAGGGGGGATCAGCAATCAGCCCCAGCATTTT. Translating it yields CASRGGISNQPQHF. This chain connects TRBV28 to TRBJ1-5, with TRBD1 as a possible D gene (6 bases). Between the trimmed V and J ends, which lost 6 bases and 1 base, there was a span of 10 bases. This CDR3 comprises 14 residues. CDR1 and CDR2 from the germline V gene are MDHEN and SYDVKM. Based on the CDR3 plus reference TRBV28 and TRBJ1-5, the full variable domain is DVKVTQSSRYLVKRTGEKVFLECVQDMDHENMFWYRQDPGLGLRLIYFSYDVKMKEKGDIPEGYSVSREKKERFSLILESASTNQTSMYLCASRGGISNQPQHFGDGTRLSIL.

This clonotype was observed at least ten times. This chain links TRBV7-9 with TRBJ1-2; D is uncertain. CDR3 length: 12 residues. Trimming removed 4 bases at V and 13 bases at J, with 16 bases between. Germline CDR1 reads SEHNR; CDR2 reads FQNEAQ (reference sequence). The CDR3 sequence is CASSSGSSGSTF. CDR3 in DNA: TGTGCCAGCAGCTCGGGGTCATCGGGTAGCACCTTC.

V is TRBV20-1 and J is TRBJ2-7; no clear D. The germline V and J ends were trimmed by 0 bases and 0 bases, with 12 bases remaining between them. Germline-derived CDR1 and CDR2 are DFQATT and SNEGSKA (reference sequence). This CDR3 has 15 amino acids. The CDR3 loop is CSARDVRQSSYEQYF. CDR3 in DNA: TGCAGTGCTAGAGATGTACGGCAGAGCTCCTACGAGCAGTACTTC.

This clonotype was found a few times. The chain has TRBV5-6 and TRBJ1-6, with D possibly being TRBD1 (5 bases). Trimming cost V 8 bases and J 9 bases, with 36 bases left between them. The germline V gene encodes CDR1 SGHDT and CDR2 YYEEEE. There are 20 residues in the CDR3. The CDR3 bases are TGTGCCAGACGATCCTGGGTTAGGCCGGAACAGGCCCGTTATGGTTCACCCCTCCACTTT. This sequence encodes CARRSWVRPEQARYGSPLHF.

This clonotype showed up just a few times. The CDR3 reads CASSQGAASQETQYF. The CDR3 region has the DNA TGTGCCAGCAGCCAAGGGGCAGCCTCTCAAGAGACCCAGTACTTC. This chain links TRBV14 with TRBJ2-5, with unresolved D. The CDR3 is 15 amino acids. CDR1 and CDR2 (germline): SGHDN, FVKESK. V lost 1 base to trimming and J lost 2 bases, with 11 bases between them.

There are many counts of this clonotype. J is TRBJ1-5 and V is TRBV12-3 or TRBV12-4, with TRBD1 as a possible D gene (5 bases). The CDR3 sequence is 15 residues long. Trimming removed 7 bases at V and 3 bases at J, with 16 bases between. This chain's CDR3 is CASIPTTADNQPQHF. For the CDR3, the DNA is TGTGCCAGCATCCCCACGACAGCTGACAATCAGCCCCAGCATTTT.

Comment on this clonotype: This could be a read error, since a much larger clone is one nucleotide away. The V and J genes are TRBV6-1 and TRBJ1-1; D unresolved. The CDR3 sequence is 13 residues long. Germline CDR1 MNHNS, CDR2 SASEGT. Written as DNA, the CDR3 is TGTGCCAGCAGGGCAACGATGAACACTGAATCTTTCTTT. The encoded protein is CASRATMNTESFF.

The chain has TRBV27 and TRBJ1-5; no reliable D call. The CDR3 is made up of 14 amino acids. V was trimmed by 9 bases and J by 2 bases, leaving 14 bases between them. Germline CDR1 reads MNHEY; CDR2 reads SMNVEV (reference sequence). The DNA for the CDR3 is TGTGCCAGTGCGGAGGGTTTTGGCAATCAGCCCCAGCATTTT. Encoded protein: CASAEGFGNQPQHF.

There are a few counts of this clonotype. The V call is TRBV4-1, the J call TRBJ2-5; D is possibly TRBD2 (6 bases). The germline V gene has CDR1 MGHRA and CDR2 YSYEKL. Trimming cost V 0 bases and J 2 bases, with 19 bases left between them. CDR3 length: 18 residues. The CDR3 DNA follows: TGCGCCAGCAGCCAAGATCGTGGGGGGACCAGAGCACAAGAGACCCAGTACTTC. This translates into CASSQDRGGTRAQETQYF.

The rearrangement joins TRBV12-5 to TRBJ2-2; D not resolved. V was shortened by 4 bases and J by 3 bases, with 18 bases between the two germline ends. Germline V gene data show CDR1 as LGHNT and CDR2 as FRNRAP. The CDR3 has 17 residues. The CDR3 sequence: CASGSHRERPYTGELFF. For the CDR3, the DNA is TGTGCTAGTGGTTCCCACCGTGAACGGCCTTACACCGGGGAGCTGTTTTTT.

This clonotype showed up many times. V usage is TRBV12-3 or TRBV12-4 and J usage is TRBJ2-5, with 7 bases lining up with TRBD1. With V trimmed by 6 bases and J by 1 base, 11 bases remained unmatched. CDR3 length equals 16 residues. The CDR3 region is CASSPLSRDSQETQYF. Written as DNA, the CDR3 is TGTGCCAGCAGCCCCTTATCCCGGGACAGCCAAGAGACCCAGTACTTC.

This clonotype was counted at least ten times. The rearrangement joins TRBV5-8 to TRBJ1-2, with D unclear. CDR3 size: 13 residues. The V end was cut by 4 bases, the J end by 9 bases, with 16 bases between. Germline V lookup: CDR1 SGHTS, CDR2 YDEGEE. This CDR3 reads CASSRRGTFRYTF. CDR3 DNA: TGTGCCAGCAGCCGCCGGGGAACTTTTCGCTACACCTTC.

This clonotype was counted ten times or more. This chain uses TRBV20-1 with TRBJ2-5; D is perhaps TRBD1 or TRBD2 (5 bases each). Germline CDR1 reads DFQATT; CDR2 reads SNEGSKA (reference sequence). CDR3 length: 13 amino acids. V shed 5 bases and J shed 3 bases, with 13 bases lying between them. CDR3 sequence: CSARDRLKETQYF. CDR3 sequence (DNA): TGCAGTGCTCGGGACCGACTAAAAGAGACCCAGTACTTC.

This clonotype was recorded at least ten times. The rearrangement uses TRBV5-5 and TRBJ1-2, with a tentative D call TRBD1 (5 bases). CDR1 and CDR2 from the germline V gene are SGHKS and YYEKEE (reference sequence). V was clipped by 0 bases and J by 7 bases, with 13 bases between them. The CDR3 runs to 14 residues. DNA for the CDR3: TGTGCCAGCAGCTTGGTAGGGGAAGGTCGTGGCTACACCTTC. Residues: CASSLVGEGRGYTF.

This clonotype has a count of ten or more. The chain's CDR3 is CAWSVGRNTEAFF. In DNA form, the CDR3 reads TGTGCCTGGAGTGTAGGCCGGAACACTGAAGCTTTCTTT. The chain has TRBV30 and TRBJ1-1, with unresolved D. Germline V gene lookup returns CDR1 GTSNPN and CDR2 SVGIG (reference sequence). This CDR3 spans 13 amino acids. The V end was cut by 0 bases, the J end by 1 base, with 6 bases between.

Turning to this clonotype: Germline is not matched at one junction end, which may reflect a read error. The gene calls are TRBV11-2 and TRBJ1-1, with TRBD1 identical over 7 bases. The CDR3 covers 14 residues. Germline V gives CDR1 SGHAT, CDR2 FQNNGV. CDR3 nucleotides: TGTGCCAGCAGCTTGGGACAGTTGAACACTGAAGCTTGCTTT. Its translation: CASSLGQLNTEACF.

CDR3 sequence reads: CASSFGSADEQYF. The CDR3, as DNA: TGTGCCAGCAGTTTCGGTAGCGCCGACGAGCAGTACTTC. The rearrangement links TRBV28 to TRBJ2-7, with D tentatively TRBD2 (5 bases). The length of the CDR3 is 13 residues. Trimming removed 3 bases at V and 5 bases at J, with 11 bases between. Looked up from germline, CDR1 is MDHEN and CDR2 is SYDVKM. The full variable domain, rest sourced from reference TRBV28 and TRBJ2-7, is DVKVTQSSRYLVKRTGEKVFLECVQDMDHENMFWYRQDPGLGLRLIYFSYDVKMKEKGDIPEGYSVSREKKERFSLILESASTNQTSMYLCASSFGSADEQYFGPGTRLTVT.

Many counts were recorded for this clonotype. The chain couples TRBV12-3 or TRBV12-4 to TRBJ1-5, with TRBD1 matching 10 bases. The V segment lost 6 bases and the J segment 4 bases; nucleotides outside the gene matches: 6. The length of the CDR3 is 15 residues. The chain's CDR3 is CASSEGQGMNQPQHF. CDR3 nucleotide sequence: TGTGCCAGCAGCGAGGGACAGGGGATGAATCAGCCCCAGCATTTT.

The chain is built from TRBV7-6 and TRBJ1-6; D is unclear. This CDR3 has 14 amino acids. Trimming removed 7 bases at V and 6 bases at J, with 13 bases between. Germline V gene sequence: CDR1 SGHVS, CDR2 FNYEAQ. CDR3 coding DNA: TGTGCCAGCAACTGGGAAGGGAGTAATTCACCCCTCCACTTT. This encodes CASNWEGSNSPLHF.

This clonotype was observed many times. The chain recombines TRBV28 with TRBJ2-7; 7 nucleotides line up with TRBD1. The trim removed 7 bases at V and 1 base at J, leaving 10 bases unmatched. Germline assignment: CDR1 MDHEN and CDR2 SYDVKM. CDR3 size: 15 residues. The CDR3 region is CASTSRGRGSYEQYF. DNA of the CDR3: TGTGCCAGCACCTCGAGGGGGCGAGGATCCTACGAGCAGTACTTC.

The chain carries TRBV5-1 and TRBJ2-5; 10 bases are a match to TRBD1. Trimming took 6 bases from V and 5 from J; bases not matched to a gene: 13. The V gene's germline CDR1 is SGHRS and CDR2 YFSETQ. The CDR3 consists of 16 residues. CDR3 nucleotide sequence: TGCGCCAGCATCCTTAGGGGACAGGGGATGTTGGAGACCCAGTACTTC. Protein sequence: CASILRGQGMLETQYF.

This clonotype was detected only a few times. The chain recombines TRBV20-1 with TRBJ2-7, with 12 bases identical to TRBD2. V shed 6 bases, J shed 3 bases, and the junction held 12 bases outside the gene matches. There are 16 residues in the CDR3. The germline gives CDR1 DFQATT, CDR2 SNEGSKA (reference sequence). The chain's CDR3 is CSANSRTSGVGYEQYF. The CDR3 region has the DNA TGCAGTGCGAATTCCAGGACTAGCGGGGTTGGCTACGAGCAGTACTTC.

The DNA of the CDR3 is TGTGCCAGCAGCTCGCGGAACTCATGGTTCTACGAGCAGTACTTC. Its protein product is CASSSRNSWFYEQYF. This rearrangement joins TRBV7-9 to TRBJ2-7, with D uncertain. The CDR3 runs to 15 residues. Germline V gives CDR1 SEHNR, CDR2 FQNEAQ (reference sequence). Trimming left V 4 bases short and J 3 bases short, with 16 bases between.